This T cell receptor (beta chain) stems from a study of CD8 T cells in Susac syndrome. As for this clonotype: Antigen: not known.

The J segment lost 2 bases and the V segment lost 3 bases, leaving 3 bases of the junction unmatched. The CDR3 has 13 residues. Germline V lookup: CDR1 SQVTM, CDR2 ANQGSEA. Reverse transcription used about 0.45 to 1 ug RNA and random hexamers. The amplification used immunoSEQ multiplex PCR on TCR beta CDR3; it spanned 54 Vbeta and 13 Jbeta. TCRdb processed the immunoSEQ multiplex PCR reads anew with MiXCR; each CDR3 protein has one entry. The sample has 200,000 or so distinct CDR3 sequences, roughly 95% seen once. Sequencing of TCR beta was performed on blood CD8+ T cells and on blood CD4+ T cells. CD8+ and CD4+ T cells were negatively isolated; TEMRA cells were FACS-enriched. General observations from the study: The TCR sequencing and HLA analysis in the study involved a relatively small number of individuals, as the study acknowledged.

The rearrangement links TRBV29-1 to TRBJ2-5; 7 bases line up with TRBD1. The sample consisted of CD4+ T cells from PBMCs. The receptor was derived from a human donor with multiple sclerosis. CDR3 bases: TGCAGCGTTGATGGACAGGATCAAGAGACCCAGTACTTC. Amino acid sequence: CSVDGQDQETQYF.